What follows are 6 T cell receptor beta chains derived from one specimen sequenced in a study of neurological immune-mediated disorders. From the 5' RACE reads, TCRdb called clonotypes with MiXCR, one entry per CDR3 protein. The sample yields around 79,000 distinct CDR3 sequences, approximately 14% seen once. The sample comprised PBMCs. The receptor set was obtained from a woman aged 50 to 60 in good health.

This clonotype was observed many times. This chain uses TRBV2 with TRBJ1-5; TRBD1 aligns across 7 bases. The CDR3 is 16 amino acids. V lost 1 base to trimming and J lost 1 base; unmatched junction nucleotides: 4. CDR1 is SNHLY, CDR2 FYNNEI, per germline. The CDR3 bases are TGTGCCAGCAGTGAAGAGGGGGCGGCGAGCAATCAGCCCCAGCATTTT. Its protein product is CASSEEGAASNQPQHF.

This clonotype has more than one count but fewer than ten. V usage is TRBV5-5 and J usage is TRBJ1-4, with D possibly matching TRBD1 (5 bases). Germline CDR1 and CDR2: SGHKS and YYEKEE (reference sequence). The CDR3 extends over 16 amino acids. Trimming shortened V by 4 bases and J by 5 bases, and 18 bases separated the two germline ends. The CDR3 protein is CASSTRRAAGNEKLFF. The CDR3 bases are TGTGCCAGCAGCACCCGCAGGGCAGCGGGGAATGAAAAACTGTTTTTT.

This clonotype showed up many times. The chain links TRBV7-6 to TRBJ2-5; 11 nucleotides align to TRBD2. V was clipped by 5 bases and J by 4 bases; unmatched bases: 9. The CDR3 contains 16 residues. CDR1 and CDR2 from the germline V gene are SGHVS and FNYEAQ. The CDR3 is CASSAQLAGVGETQYF. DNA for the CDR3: TGTGCCAGCAGCGCCCAACTAGCGGGAGTTGGAGAGACCCAGTACTTC. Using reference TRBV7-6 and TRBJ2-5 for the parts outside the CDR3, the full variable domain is GAGVSQSPRYKVTKRGQDVALRCDPISGHVSLYWYRQALGQGPEFLTYFNYEAQQDKSGLPNDRFSAERPEGSISTLTIQRTEQRDSAMYRCASSAQLAGVGETQYFGPGTRLLVL.

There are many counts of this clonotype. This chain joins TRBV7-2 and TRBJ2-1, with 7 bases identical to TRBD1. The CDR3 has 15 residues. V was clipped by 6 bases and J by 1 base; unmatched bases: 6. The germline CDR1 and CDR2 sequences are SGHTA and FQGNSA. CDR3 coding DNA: TGTGCCAGCAGTAAGACGGGACAGTCCTACAATGAGCAGTTCTTC. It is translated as CASSKTGQSYNEQFF.

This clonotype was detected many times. The CDR3 is CASSFRQGAPGELFF. For the CDR3, the DNA is TGTGCCAGCAGTTTTAGACAGGGAGCGCCCGGGGAGCTGTTTTTT. The chain is built from TRBV12-3 or TRBV12-4 and TRBJ2-2; 7 positions agree with TRBD1. The trim removed 3 bases at V and 6 bases at J, leaving 7 bases unmatched. The CDR3 sequence is 15 residues long.

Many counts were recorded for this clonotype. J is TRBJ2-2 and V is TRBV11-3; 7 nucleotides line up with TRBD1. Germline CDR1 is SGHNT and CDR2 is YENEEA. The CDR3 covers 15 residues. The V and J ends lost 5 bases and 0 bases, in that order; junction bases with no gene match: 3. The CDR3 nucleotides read TGTGCCAGCAGCATACAGGGGACGAACACCGGGGAGCTGTTTTTT. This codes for CASSIQGTNTGELFF.